These 9 T cell receptor beta chains share one sample of origin, sequenced in a study of PD-L1 blockade in urothelial cancer. Here immunoSEQ multiplex PCR was the method, and the copy in TCRdb shows in-frame clones only, minus some. Among roughly 50,000 clones, around 77% were seen once, and the ten largest hold about 3.6%. The sample consisted of PBMCs, taken around atezolizumab (anti-PD-L1) treatment. These receptors were obtained from a man aged 65 to 85 with urothelial cancer.

V is TRBV18 and J is TRBJ1-1; D not resolved. Between the trimmed V and J ends, which lost 8 bases and 1 base, there was a span of 11 bases. Germline assignment: CDR1 KGHSH and CDR2 LQKENI. The CDR3 loop spans 13 amino acids. CDR3 sequence: CASQPTRNTEAFF. CDR3 in DNA: TGTGCCAGCCAACCCACACGGAACACTGAAGCTTTCTTT.

This sequence joins TRBV9 and TRBJ2-1; 15 positions agree with TRBD2. Germline-derived CDR1 and CDR2 are SGDLS and YYNGEE. The CDR3 runs to 17 residues. Trimming removed 0 bases from V and 4 bases from J; junction bases left unmatched: 2. Here the CDR3 reads CASSVGTSGRGYNEQFF. Written as DNA, the CDR3 is TGTGCCAGCAGCGTAGGGACTAGCGGGAGGGGATACAATGAGCAGTTCTTC.

The count of this clone is one. The chain employs TRBV5-6 and TRBJ1-4, with D perhaps matching TRBD1 (6 bases). Trimming shortened V by 4 bases and J by 5 bases, and 18 bases separated the two germline ends. Germline V gene sequence: CDR1 SGHDT, CDR2 YYEEEE. CDR3 size: 16 residues. The CDR3 reads CASSTNGRGNNEKLFF. The CDR3 coding sequence is TGTGCCAGCAGCACCAATGGGAGGGGGAACAATGAAAAACTGTTTTTT. Full variable domain (rest looked up from reference TRBV5-6 and TRBJ1-4): DAGVTQSPTHLIKTRGQQVTLRCSPKSGHDTVSWYQQALGQGPQFIFQYYEEEERQRGNFPDRFSGHQFPNYSSELNVNALLLGDSALYLCASSTNGRGNNEKLFFGSGTQLSVL.

This chain connects TRBV7-2 to TRBJ2-5; perhaps TRBD1 as D (6 bases). V was clipped by 4 bases and J by 5 bases, with 17 bases between them. CDR3 length: 15 amino acids. Germline values: CDR1 SGHTA, CDR2 FQGNSA. CDR3 in amino acids: CASSSRPQGHETQYF. Here the CDR3 DNA reads TGTGCCAGCAGCTCCCGACCTCAGGGACACGAGACCCAGTACTTC.

The chain is built from TRBV7-9 and TRBJ2-7; 11 bases map to TRBD2. Germline V gene data show CDR1 as SEHNR and CDR2 as FQNEAQ (reference sequence). V was pared by 7 bases and J by 7 bases, with 12 bases of the junction left unmatched. There are 15 residues in the CDR3. The CDR3 sequence: CASTSKLAGVGEQYF. CDR3 nucleotides: TGTGCCAGCACCTCAAAACTAGCGGGAGTTGGTGAGCAGTACTTC.

V gene TRBV7-6 combines with J gene TRBJ2-7; 7 bases map to TRBD1. The CDR3 runs 14 residues. Trimming at V came to 0 bases and at J to 3 bases, leaving 2 bases not matched to a gene. Looked up from germline, CDR1 is SGHVS and CDR2 is FNYEAQ. CDR3 sequence (DNA): TGTGCCAGCAGCTTAGCAGGGACAGACTACGAGCAGTACTTC. Amino acid sequence: CASSLAGTDYEQYF.

In its sample, this clone was seen once. The chain recombines TRBV7-2 with TRBJ2-3; 9 nucleotides line up with TRBD2. Germline V gene lookup returns CDR1 SGHTA and CDR2 FQGNSA. V shed 5 bases and J 1 base; nucleotides not matched to a gene: 4. The CDR3 is 15 residues long. The CDR3 here is CASSAGLAGTDTQYF. DNA for the CDR3: TGTGCCAGCAGCGCGGGACTAGCAGGCACAGATACGCAGTATTTT.

CDR3 in DNA: TGTGCCAGCAGCTTCGGGACAGAGCCCACAGATACGCAGTATTTT. Protein: CASSFGTEPTDTQYF. V is TRBV5-6 and J is TRBJ2-3; 7 bases match TRBD1. The CDR3 has 15 amino acids. In germline, CDR1 is SGHDT, CDR2 YYEEEE. V shed 2 bases and J 2 bases; nucleotides not matched to a gene: 5.

V and J are TRBV6-5 and TRBJ1-3, with D uncertain. V was cut by 4 bases and J by 3 bases, with 4 bases left in between. This CDR3 is 12 amino acids long. Per germline, CDR1 MNHEY and CDR2 SVGAGI. CDR3 loop: CASSSYGNTIYF. The CDR3, as DNA: TGTGCCAGCAGTTCCTATGGAAACACCATATATTTT.